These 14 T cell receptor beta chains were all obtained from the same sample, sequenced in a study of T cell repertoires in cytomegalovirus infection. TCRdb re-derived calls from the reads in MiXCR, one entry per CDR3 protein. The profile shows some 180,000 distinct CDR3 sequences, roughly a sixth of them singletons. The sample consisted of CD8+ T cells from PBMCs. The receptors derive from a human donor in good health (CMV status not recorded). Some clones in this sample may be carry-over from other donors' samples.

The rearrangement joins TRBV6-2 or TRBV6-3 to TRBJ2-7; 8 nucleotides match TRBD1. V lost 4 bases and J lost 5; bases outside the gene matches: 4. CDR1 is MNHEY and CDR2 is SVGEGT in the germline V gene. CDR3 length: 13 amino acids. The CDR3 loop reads CASSLMDRDEQYF. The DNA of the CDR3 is TGTGCCAGCAGTTTAATGGACAGGGACGAGCAGTACTTC.

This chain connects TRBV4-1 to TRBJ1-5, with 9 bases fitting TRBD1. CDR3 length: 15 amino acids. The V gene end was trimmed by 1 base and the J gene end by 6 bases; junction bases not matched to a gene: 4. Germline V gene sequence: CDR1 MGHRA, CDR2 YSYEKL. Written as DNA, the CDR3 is TGCGCCAGCAGCCAAGGGACAGGGGAGGTTCAGCCCCAGCATTTT. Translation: CASSQGTGEVQPQHF.

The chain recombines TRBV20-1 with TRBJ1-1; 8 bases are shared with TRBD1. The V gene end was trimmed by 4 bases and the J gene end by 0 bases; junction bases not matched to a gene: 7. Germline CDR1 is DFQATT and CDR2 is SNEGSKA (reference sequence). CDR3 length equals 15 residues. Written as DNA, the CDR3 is TGCAGTGCTAAGGACAGGGCCCGTATGAACACTGAAGCTTTCTTT. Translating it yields CSAKDRARMNTEAFF.

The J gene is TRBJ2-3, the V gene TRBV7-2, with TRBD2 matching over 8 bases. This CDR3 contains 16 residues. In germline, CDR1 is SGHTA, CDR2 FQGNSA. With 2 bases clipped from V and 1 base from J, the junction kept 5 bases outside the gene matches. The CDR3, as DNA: TGTGCCAGCAGCTTATATAACGGGGGGGGCACAGATACGCAGTATTTT. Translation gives CASSLYNGGGTDTQYF.

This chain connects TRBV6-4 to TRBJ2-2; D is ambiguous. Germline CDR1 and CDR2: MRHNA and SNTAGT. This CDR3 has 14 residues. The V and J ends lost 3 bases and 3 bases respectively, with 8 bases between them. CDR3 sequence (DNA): TGTGCCAGCAGTGAGGTCCCCCACACCGGGGAGCTGTTTTTT. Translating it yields CASSEVPHTGELFF.

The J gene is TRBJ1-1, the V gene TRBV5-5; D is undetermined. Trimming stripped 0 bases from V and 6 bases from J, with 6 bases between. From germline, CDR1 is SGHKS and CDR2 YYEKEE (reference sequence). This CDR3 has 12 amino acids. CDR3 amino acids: CASSLAFPEAFF. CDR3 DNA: TGTGCCAGCAGCTTGGCCTTCCCTGAAGCTTTCTTT.

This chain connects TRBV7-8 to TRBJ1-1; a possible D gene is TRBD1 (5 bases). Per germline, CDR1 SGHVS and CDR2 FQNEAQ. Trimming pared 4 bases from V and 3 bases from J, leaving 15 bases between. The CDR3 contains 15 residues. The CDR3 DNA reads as TGTGCCAGCAGCTCCGGACGACGAGGGGACACTGAAGCTTTCTTT. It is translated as CASSSGRRGDTEAFF.

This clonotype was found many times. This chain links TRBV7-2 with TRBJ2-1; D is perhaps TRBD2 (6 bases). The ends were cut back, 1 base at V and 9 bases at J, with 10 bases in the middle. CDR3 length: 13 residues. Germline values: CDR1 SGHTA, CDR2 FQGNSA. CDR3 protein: CASSLELGGEQFF. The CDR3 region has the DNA TGTGCCAGCAGCTTAGAGCTGGGAGGTGAGCAGTTCTTC.

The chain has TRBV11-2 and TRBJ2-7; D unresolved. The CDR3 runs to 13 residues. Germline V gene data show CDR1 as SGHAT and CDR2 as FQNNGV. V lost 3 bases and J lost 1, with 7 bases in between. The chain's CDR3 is CASSFGESYEQYF. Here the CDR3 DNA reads TGTGCCAGCAGCTTTGGGGAATCCTACGAGCAGTACTTC. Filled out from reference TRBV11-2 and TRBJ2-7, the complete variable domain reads EAGVAQSPRYKIIEKRQSVAFWCNPISGHATLYWYQQILGQGPKLLIQFQNNGVVDDSQLPKDRFSAERLKGVDSTLKIQPAKLEDSAVYLCASSFGESYEQYFGPGTRLTVT.

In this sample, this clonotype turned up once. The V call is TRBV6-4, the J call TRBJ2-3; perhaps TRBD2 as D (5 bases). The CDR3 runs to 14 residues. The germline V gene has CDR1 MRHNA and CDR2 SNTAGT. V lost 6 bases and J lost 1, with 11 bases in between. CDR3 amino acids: CASRLAGGTDTQYF. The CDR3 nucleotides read TGTGCCAGCAGACTCGCCGGGGGCACAGATACGCAGTATTTT.

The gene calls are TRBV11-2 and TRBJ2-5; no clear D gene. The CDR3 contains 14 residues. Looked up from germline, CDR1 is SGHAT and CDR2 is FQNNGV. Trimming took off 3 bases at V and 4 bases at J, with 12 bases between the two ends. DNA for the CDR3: TGTGCCAGCAGCTTCTTCGGAGACCTAGAGACCCAGTACTTC. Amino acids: CASSFFGDLETQYF.

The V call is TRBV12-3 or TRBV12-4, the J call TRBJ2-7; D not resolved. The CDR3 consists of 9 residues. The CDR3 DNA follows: TGTGCAGTAGGTTACGAGCAGTACTTC. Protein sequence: CAVGYEQYF.

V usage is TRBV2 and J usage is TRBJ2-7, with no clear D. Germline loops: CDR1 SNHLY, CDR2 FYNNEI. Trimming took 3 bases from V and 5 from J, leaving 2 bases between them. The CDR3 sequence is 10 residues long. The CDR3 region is CASSDDEQYF. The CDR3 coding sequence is TGTGCCAGCAGTGACGACGAGCAGTACTTC.

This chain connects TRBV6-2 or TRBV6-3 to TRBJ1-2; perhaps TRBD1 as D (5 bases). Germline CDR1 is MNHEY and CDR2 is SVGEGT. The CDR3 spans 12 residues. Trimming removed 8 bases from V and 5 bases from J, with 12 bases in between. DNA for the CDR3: TGTGCCAGCTCCGACAGTTCTTATGGCTACACCTTC. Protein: CASSDSSYGYTF.